Following are 25 T cell receptor beta chains from one sample sequenced in a study of blood T cell repertoires in COVID-19. Here immunoSEQ multiplex PCR was the method, and the copy in TCRdb shows in-frame clones only, minus some. Among 120,000 or so clones, about 80% were seen once, and the ten largest hold 20% to 25%. Sequencing was carried out using peripheral blood. The receptors were sampled from a human donor in a cohort sampled during active COVID-19.

Comments on this clone: Other DNA sequences from this sample encode an identical CDR3 as well. The rearrangement joins TRBV5-5 to TRBJ1-3, with D hard to call. The germline gives CDR1 SGHKS, CDR2 YYEKEE (reference sequence). The V end lost 5 bases, the J end lost 5 bases, and 5 bases lay between the germline ends. The CDR3 sequence is 11 residues long. As DNA, the CDR3 is TGTGCCAGCAGTTCAAGAAACACCATATATTTT. This sequence encodes CASSSRNTIYF.

The chain has TRBV30 and TRBJ1-1; the D gene is possibly TRBD1 (5 bases). The germline V and J ends were trimmed by 8 bases and 3 bases, with 13 bases remaining between them. Germline CDR1 and CDR2: GTSNPN and SVGIG (reference sequence). This CDR3 is 12 amino acids long. The CDR3 region is CAGRTGDTEAFF. CDR3 nucleotide sequence: TGTGCCGGGCGGACGGGGGACACTGAAGCTTTCTTT.

The genes are TRBV12-1 and TRBJ2-5; the D call in the table, TRBD1, was not verified against the DNA. TRBV12-1 represents a pseudogene. The CDR3 is 19 amino acids. The DNA of the CDR3 is TGTGCCAGCAGCTCCCCGCTTGCGGTTAGGGGACAGCTTGAAGAGACCCAGTACTTC. As protein: CASSSPLAVRGQLEETQYF.

A single count supports this clone. The chain carries TRBV9 and TRBJ2-4; D remains ambiguous. V was trimmed by 1 base and J by 6 bases, leaving 11 bases between them. This CDR3 spans 14 amino acids. CDR1 and CDR2 (germline): SGDLS, YYNGEE. CDR3 nucleotides: TGTGCCAGCAGCGTAACCGGTACCGCAAACATTCAGTACTTC. Amino acid sequence: CASSVTGTANIQYF.

The chain recombines TRBV6-5 with TRBJ2-7; 7 nucleotides align to TRBD2. The CDR3 is 15 amino acids. The germline V gene has CDR1 MNHEY and CDR2 SVGAGI. V gave up 5 bases and J gave up 2 bases; unmatched junction bases: 9. CDR3 nucleotide sequence: TGTGCCAGCAGTCGAGCGGGGAGAGGGACCTACGAGCAGTACTTC. Translation gives CASSRAGRGTYEQYF.

The chain has TRBV3-1 (or the pseudogene TRBV3-2) and TRBJ1-3, with a weak D call TRBD1 (6 bases). This CDR3 has 15 amino acids. Germline assignment: CDR1 LGHDT and CDR2 YNNKEL (reference sequence). V lost 6 bases and J lost 4, with 16 bases in between. The CDR3 here is CASRLQGPTGNTIYF. CDR3 coding DNA: TGTGCCAGCAGGCTTCAGGGGCCAACGGGAAACACCATATATTTT.

This clone was found a few times. The chain joins TRBV30 to TRBJ1-6, with TRBD1 as a possible D gene (5 bases). The ends were cut back, 3 bases at V and 10 bases at J, with 22 bases in the middle. The CDR3 sequence is 16 residues long. Germline V lookup: CDR1 GTSNPN, CDR2 SVGIG (reference sequence). The CDR3 loop reads CAWRGRGRDLRSPLHF. Written as DNA, the CDR3 is TGTGCCTGGAGGGGCCGAGGAAGGGACTTACGGTCACCCCTCCACTTT.

V usage is TRBV7-3 and J usage is TRBJ2-3; 7 bases match TRBD2. CDR3 size: 16 residues. Germline trimming cut 4 bases from V and 0 bases from J; bases unmatched to any gene: 7. In germline, CDR1 is SGHTA, CDR2 FQGTGA. The DNA for the CDR3 is TGTGCCAGCAGCTCCAATAGCGGGTTCAGCACAGATACGCAGTATTTT. The encoded protein is CASSSNSGFSTDTQYF.

The chain links TRBV29-1 to TRBJ2-3; D is possibly TRBD2 (6 bases). CDR3 length: 14 amino acids. Trimming removed 4 bases at V and 3 bases at J, with 14 bases between. From germline, CDR1 is SQVTM and CDR2 ANQGSEA. This chain's CDR3 is CSVGTMIGTDTQYF. In DNA, the CDR3 is TGCAGCGTTGGGACTATGATAGGGACAGATACGCAGTATTTT.

This clone was seen ten or more times. This rearrangement joins TRBV6-5 to TRBJ2-5; 11 nucleotides match TRBD1. Per the germline V gene, CDR1 is MNHEY and CDR2 is SVGAGI. Germline trimming cut 7 bases from V and 4 bases from J; bases unmatched to any gene: 8. This CDR3 has 15 amino acids. This chain's CDR3 is CASKVRTGGRETQYF. Written as DNA, the CDR3 is TGTGCCAGCAAGGTCAGGACAGGGGGCCGAGAGACCCAGTACTTC.

This clone was counted once. The chain is built from TRBV3-1 (or the pseudogene TRBV3-2) and TRBJ1-2; tentative D call: TRBD1 (5 bases). This CDR3 has 15 amino acids. V was pared by 0 bases and J by 7 bases, with 15 bases between. The germline CDR1 and CDR2 sequences are LGHDT and YNNKEL (reference sequence). CDR3 nucleotide sequence: TGTGCCAGCAGCCAAGATTCCAGGGCCTGGGGTGGCTACACCTTC. Amino acids: CASSQDSRAWGGYTF.

This sequence joins TRBV28 and TRBJ1-1, with a possible D match to TRBD1 (5 bases). Per the germline V gene, CDR1 is MDHEN and CDR2 is SYDVKM. The CDR3 totals 15 residues. V shed 2 bases and J shed 4 bases, with 14 bases lying between them. CDR3 amino acids: CASSLGGARGTEAFF. The CDR3 coding sequence is TGTGCCAGCAGTTTAGGAGGGGCGCGGGGCACTGAAGCTTTCTTT.

CDR3 nucleotides: TGTGCCAGCAGCTTAATCTTAGCGGGGGGGCGAGAGACCCAGTACTTC. Protein product: CASSLILAGGRETQYF. This chain links TRBV7-2 with TRBJ2-5, with TRBD2 matching over 11 bases. This CDR3 is 16 amino acids long. The V gene's germline CDR1 is SGHTA and CDR2 FQGNSA. The junction had 6 bases not matched to a gene; V was cut back by 2 bases and J by 4 bases.

The chain recombines TRBV11-1 with TRBJ1-4; unclear D gene. This CDR3 spans 13 amino acids. Germline CDR1 is SGHAT and CDR2 is FQDESV (reference sequence). The V end lost 2 bases, the J end lost 6 bases, and 7 bases lay between the germline ends. In DNA, the CDR3 is TGTGCCAGCAGCTTATCGGCGGATGAAAAACTGTTTTTT. Its translation: CASSLSADEKLFF.

The table lists this clone with a few counts. The chain joins TRBV29-1 to TRBJ2-3, with unresolved D. The V gene lost 8 bases and the J gene lost 2 bases, with 5 bases spanning the gap. CDR3 length: 10 residues. From germline, CDR1 is SQVTM and CDR2 ANQGSEA. The DNA of the CDR3 is TGCAGCACTTACACAGATACGCAGTATTTT. Translating it yields CSTYTDTQYF.

The V call is TRBV5-1, the J call TRBJ2-6; D gene unclear. The CDR3 spans 15 residues. The germline V gene has CDR1 SGHRS and CDR2 YFSETQ. V shed 3 bases and J shed 0 bases, with 7 bases lying between them. The CDR3 spells CASSSYNSGANVLTF. As DNA, the CDR3 is TGCGCCAGCAGCTCTTACAACTCTGGGGCCAACGTCCTGACTTTC.

V usage is TRBV6-2 or TRBV6-3 and J usage is TRBJ2-7, with 9 bases that match TRBD2. The germline gives CDR1 MNHEY, CDR2 SVGEGT. V dropped 0 bases and J dropped 3; count of bases not matched to a gene: 6. There are 16 residues in the CDR3. In nucleotides, the CDR3 is TGTGCCAGCAGTTACTCTGGCGGGAGGGCCGGCTACGAGCAGTACTTC. This codes for CASSYSGGRAGYEQYF.

The V and J genes are TRBV28 and TRBJ2-5, with 8 bases fitting TRBD1. CDR1 and CDR2 (germline): MDHEN, SYDVKM. The CDR3 is 17 residues long. V trimming: 2 bases; J trimming: 0 bases; junction bases outside the gene matches: 8. The CDR3 here is CASSLRRTGNYQETQYF. CDR3 nucleotide sequence: TGTGCCAGCAGTTTACGCCGGACAGGGAATTACCAAGAGACCCAGTACTTC. Using reference TRBV28 and TRBJ2-5 for the parts outside the CDR3, the full variable domain is DVKVTQSSRYLVKRTGEKVFLECVQDMDHENMFWYRQDPGLGLRLIYFSYDVKMKEKGDIPEGYSVSREKKERFSLILESASTNQTSMYLCASSLRRTGNYQETQYFGPGTRLLVL.

The rearrangement uses TRBV27 and TRBJ2-2; 7 bases are a match to TRBD2. Trimming took 5 bases from V and 5 from J; bases not matched to a gene: 11. This CDR3 comprises 16 residues. The germline gives CDR1 MNHEY, CDR2 SMNVEV (reference sequence). CDR3 DNA sequence: TGTGCCAGCAGTGACGGCCGCGGGAGTATTACCGGGGAGCTGTTTTTT. Amino acid sequence: CASSDGRGSITGELFF.

This chain links TRBV12-5 with TRBJ2-2, with 7 bases identical to TRBD1. The germline V gene encodes CDR1 LGHNT and CDR2 FRNRAP. This CDR3 has 19 amino acids. The junction had 15 bases not matched to a gene; V was cut back by 4 bases and J by 1 base. In DNA, the CDR3 is TGTGCTAGTGGTTACACCGGGACAGCGAGGCCTCGGAACACCGGGGAGCTGTTTTTT. It translates to CASGYTGTARPRNTGELFF.

This rearrangement joins TRBV19 to TRBJ2-7, with 12 bases that match TRBD2. The CDR3 spans 15 residues. The ends lost 2 bases at V and 8 bases at J; junction bases unmatched: 7. Germline V lookup: CDR1 LNHDA, CDR2 SQIVND (reference sequence). DNA of the CDR3: TGTGCCAGTAGTATACAGACTAGCGGGAGACAAAAGCAGTACTTC. Encoded protein: CASSIQTSGRQKQYF.

J is TRBJ1-2 and V is TRBV7-2; D perhaps matches TRBD1 (5 bases). CDR1 is SGHTA and CDR2 is FQGNSA in the germline V gene. The ends were cut back, 2 bases at V and 7 bases at J, with 14 bases in the middle. This CDR3 comprises 14 residues. For the CDR3, the DNA is TGTGCCAGCAGCTTACCAAGGGTAGGGGTTGGCTACACCTTC. Translation gives CASSLPRVGVGYTF.

The chain couples TRBV7-9 to TRBJ1-4; D uncertain. The CDR3 loop spans 14 amino acids. The germline CDR1 and CDR2 sequences are SEHNR and FQNEAQ (reference sequence). V was pared by 5 bases and J by 8 bases, with 15 bases between. The CDR3: CASSPRGQGEKLFF. CDR3 sequence (DNA): TGTGCCAGCAGCCCCCGGGGTCAAGGGGAAAAACTGTTTTTT.

The chain has TRBV5-1 and TRBJ2-1; D not resolved. This CDR3 contains 13 residues. The V and J ends lost 4 bases and 0 bases respectively, with 5 bases between them. The germline V gene has CDR1 SGHRS and CDR2 YFSETQ. The CDR3 sequence is CASSESSYNEQFF. The CDR3 DNA reads as TGCGCCAGCAGCGAGAGCTCCTACAATGAGCAGTTCTTC.

On this clone: The sample carries other DNA sequences with the same CDR3. This sequence joins TRBV7-9 and TRBJ1-1, with 8 bases aligning to TRBD1. CDR3 length equals 15 residues. Unmatched junction bases numbered 7, after V lost 4 bases and J lost 3 bases. Germline V gives CDR1 SEHNR, CDR2 FQNEAQ (reference sequence). DNA for the CDR3: TGTGCCAGCAGCTCAAACAGGGGGTCAGACACTGAAGCTTTCTTT. Residues: CASSSNRGSDTEAFF.